This TCR beta chain was found in a study of cytomegalovirus exposure and HLA in healthy donors. About the study: Researchers found that more than 70% of 350 to 500 genotyped donors fell within the Caucasian-associated ancestry cluster.

V dropped 6 bases and J dropped 1; count of bases not matched to a gene: 4. The CDR3 spans 15 residues. The germline CDR1 and CDR2 sequences are SNHLY and FYNNEI. This clone was picked up one time. What it binds is unknown. The study ran its PCR with 60 Vbeta and 13 Jbeta primers. The protocol was immunoSEQ multiplex PCR, while the TCRdb copy is restricted to in-frame clones and leaves out a portion. The data contain about 67,000 clones, roughly two thirds of them singletons. Study-wide findings and caveats: It has been reported that TCR beta sequences accurately predicted the HLA-A and HLA-B alleles of most subjects. Later analysis identified a missense DCLRE1C variant that was linked to TCR beta V- and J-gene trimming.

The V and J genes are TRBV2 and TRBJ1-4, with TRBD1 identical over 8 bases. The receptor comes from a woman between 25 and 40 years old in good health and CMV-seronegative. Sequenced: PBMCs. This chain's CDR3 is CASRFDRGTNEKLFF. Here the CDR3 DNA reads TGTGCCAGCAGGTTCGACAGGGGAACTAATGAAAAACTGTTTTTT.